Here is one T cell receptor beta chain with its context. The antigen is undetermined. Compared with germline, one end of the junction differs, possibly owing to a read error. This record comes from a study of cytomegalovirus exposure and HLA in healthy donors. General study findings and limits: Three chains linked to CMV were shown in vitro to be specific for CMV antigens. Later analysis demonstrated an association between a missense DCLRE1C variant and TCR beta V- and J-gene trimming.

Germline CDR1 is MGHDK and CDR2 is SYGVNS. The CDR3 is 16 residues long. Researchers ran the PCR with 60 Vbeta and 13 Jbeta primers. Per the original data handling: In a later analysis, the count reached some 75 million unique TCR beta chains, with roughly 11 million shared. TCRdb's copy holds only in-frame clones and misses some; the assay was immunoSEQ multiplex PCR. Clone size and V and J calls were adopted from that table, with D and trimming inferred from the DNA. The table lists some 110,000 clones, roughly 82% of them singletons. Though probably carrying unrecorded immune exposures, donors were nominally healthy at sampling.

The V call is TRBV25-1, the J call TRBJ2-1; 9 bases are a match to TRBD2. Sequenced: PBMCs. The receptor was isolated from a woman aged 45 to 65 in good health and CMV-seropositive. In DNA, the CDR3 is TGTGCCGGCAGTGGTCGAGCGGGGGGCCTCTACAATGAGCAGTTCTTC. It is translated as CAGSGRAGGLYNEQFF.